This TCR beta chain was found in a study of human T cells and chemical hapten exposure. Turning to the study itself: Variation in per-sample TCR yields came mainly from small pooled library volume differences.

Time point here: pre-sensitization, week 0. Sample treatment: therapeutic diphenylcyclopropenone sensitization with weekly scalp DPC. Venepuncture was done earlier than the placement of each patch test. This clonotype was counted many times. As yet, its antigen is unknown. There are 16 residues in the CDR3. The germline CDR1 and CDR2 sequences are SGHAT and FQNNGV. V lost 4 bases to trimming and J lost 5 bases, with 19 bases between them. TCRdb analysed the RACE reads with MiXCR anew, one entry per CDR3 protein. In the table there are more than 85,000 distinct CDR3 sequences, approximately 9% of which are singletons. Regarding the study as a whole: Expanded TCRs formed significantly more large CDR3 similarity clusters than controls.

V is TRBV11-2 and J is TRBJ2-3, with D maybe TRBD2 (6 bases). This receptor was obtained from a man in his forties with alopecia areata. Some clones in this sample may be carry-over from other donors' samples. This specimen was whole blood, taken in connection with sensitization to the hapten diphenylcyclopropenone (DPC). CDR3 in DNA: TGTGCCAGCAGCTCCCGGAGGGTGAGGAGGGGAGATACGCAGTATTTT. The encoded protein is CASSSRRVRRGDTQYF.